The subject of this entry is one TCR beta chain. Its antigen is still unknown. The data stem from a study of cytomegalovirus exposure and HLA in healthy donors. Across the whole study: There were approximately 81 million unique TCRs (from HLA-typed donors) in an early data release. Notes on the study in general: TRBV6-2, TRBV6-3 and other indistinguishable V segments were excluded. High sensitivity and specificity were reportedly achieved when the classifier diagnosed cytomegalovirus status.

A multiplex PCR was run with 60 Vbeta primers and 13 Jbeta primers. Clones were read by immunoSEQ multiplex PCR, and TCRdb kept only the in-frame ones, dropping some. The table shows some 200,000 clones, with roughly 12% occurring only once. Donors were nominally healthy when sampled, though unrecorded immune exposures were likely. This CDR3 has 16 residues. V lost 6 bases and J lost 0; bases outside the gene matches: 7. CDR1 is MDHEN, CDR2 SYDVKM, per germline. The sample comprised PBMCs. The receptor's source is a man aged 45-65 years in good health and CMV-seropositive. The V and J genes are TRBV28 and TRBJ2-3, with TRBD2 identical over 9 bases. The CDR3 loop reads CASSLGAGGSTDTQYF. CDR3 sequence (DNA): TGTGCCAGCAGCCTAGGGGCGGGGGGGAGCACAGATACGCAGTATTTT.